A single sample is the source of the 21 T cell receptor beta chains below, sequenced in a study of blood T cell repertoires in COVID-19. Profiled with immunoSEQ multiplex PCR; TCRdb holds only in-frame clones, not every one. The data show about 140,000 clones, around 83% seen once. The sequenced sample consisted of peripheral blood. These receptors were obtained from a man aged 25 to 40 with COVID-19, enrolled during active disease.

CDR3 nucleotides: TGTGCCAGCAGTGAACAGGGTAATTCACCCCTCCACTTT. Amino acid sequence: CASSEQGNSPLHF. The chain is built from TRBV6-4 and TRBJ1-6, with D possibly being TRBD1 (6 bases). The CDR3 consists of 13 residues. V was clipped by 3 bases and J by 6 bases, with 6 bases between them. Germline values: CDR1 MRHNA, CDR2 SNTAGT.

J is TRBJ2-2 and V is TRBV2; D possibly corresponds to TRBD2 (5 bases). Trimming stripped 5 bases from V and 7 bases from J, with 29 bases between. The CDR3 totals 19 residues. From germline, CDR1 is SNHLY and CDR2 FYNNEI. The CDR3 is CASSRRWLELPRVGGELFF. CDR3 coding DNA: TGTGCCAGCAGTCGGAGGTGGTTAGAACTACCGAGGGTTGGCGGGGAGCTGTTTTTT.

Concerning this clone itself: A read error may account for a junction end that differs from germline. J is TRBJ2-1 and V is TRBV7-7, with 13 bases aligning to TRBD2. CDR3 length equals 16 residues. Germline V gene lookup returns CDR1 SSHAT and CDR2 FNYEAQ (reference sequence). The DNA of the CDR3 is TGTGCTAGCAGCCTCGGGACTAGCGGGGAAAACAATGAGCAGTTCTTC. Encoded protein: CASSLGTSGENNEQFF.

V and J are TRBV5-1 and TRBJ2-7; 8 bases line up with TRBD1. CDR1 and CDR2 (germline): SGHRS, YFSETQ. This CDR3 contains 14 residues. The J segment lost 1 base and the V segment lost 5 bases, leaving 5 bases of the junction unmatched. In nucleotides, the CDR3 is TGCGCCAGCAGGACCGGGACAGGTTCCTACGAGCAGTACTTC. Its protein is CASRTGTGSYEQYF. Drawing the rest from reference TRBV5-1 and TRBJ2-7, the complete variable domain is KAGVTQTPRYLIKTRGQQVTLSCSPISGHRSVSWYQQTPGQGLQFLFEYFSETQRNKGNFPGRFSGRQFSNSRSEMNVSTLELGDSALYLCASRTGTGSYEQYFGPGTRLTVT.

This clone was recorded only once. The chain couples TRBV7-2 to TRBJ2-1; TRBD2 matches at 11 bases. The CDR3 loop spans 16 amino acids. CDR1 is SGHTA and CDR2 is FQGNSA in the germline V gene. J was trimmed by 8 bases and V by 0 bases; bases with no gene match: 6. Written as DNA, the CDR3 is TGTGCCAGCAGCTTAGCGTCTCTAGCGGGAGGATATGAGCAGTTCTTC. Its translation: CASSLASLAGGYEQFF.

The gene calls are TRBV6-5 and TRBJ2-2; D is ambiguous. CDR3 length: 14 amino acids. CDR1 is MNHEY, CDR2 SVGAGI, per germline. Deletions cut 3 bases from V and 4 bases from J, with 9 bases between. CDR3 in amino acids: CASSYISSTGELFF. For the CDR3, the DNA is TGTGCCAGCAGTTATATTAGCTCCACCGGGGAGCTGTTTTTT.

The CDR3 DNA reads as TGTGCCAGCAGCGTCACGACACAAGAGACCCAGTACTTC. Its protein is CASSVTTQETQYF. V and J are TRBV9 and TRBJ2-5; D is undetermined. The CDR3 consists of 13 residues. V was pared by 2 bases and J by 2 bases, with 7 bases between. In germline, CDR1 is SGDLS, CDR2 YYNGEE.

The chain is built from TRBV6-1 and TRBJ2-2; 8 positions agree with TRBD1. The germline gives CDR1 MNHNS, CDR2 SASEGT. The CDR3 runs to 17 residues. The trim removed 2 bases at V and 7 bases at J, leaving 12 bases unmatched. The CDR3 sequence is CASSEIFGTGGGGELFF. DNA for the CDR3: TGTGCCAGCAGTGAAATTTTCGGGACAGGCGGAGGCGGGGAGCTGTTTTTT.

The table lists this clone with a few counts. The chain couples TRBV2 to TRBJ1-4; 7 nucleotides agree with TRBD1. The CDR3 is 14 amino acids. The germline CDR1 and CDR2 sequences are SNHLY and FYNNEI. The ends lost 8 bases at V and 7 bases at J; junction bases unmatched: 10. The CDR3 DNA follows: TGTGCCAGCGGGTCACAGGGGAGCGGTGAAAAACTGTTTTTT. The encoded protein is CASGSQGSGEKLFF.

As DNA, the CDR3 is TGTGCCAGTAGTATTGGACAGACCTTGGGGCCCCAGCATTTT. It is translated as CASSIGQTLGPQHF. The V and J genes are TRBV19 and TRBJ1-5; perhaps TRBD1 as D (6 bases). This CDR3 is 14 amino acids long. The ends were cut back, 3 bases at V and 9 bases at J, with 15 bases in the middle. CDR1 is LNHDA, CDR2 SQIVND, per germline (reference sequence).

This clone was picked up many times. The J gene is TRBJ2-2, the V gene TRBV30; a weak D match, TRBD2 (5 bases). The CDR3 runs 15 residues. Germline V gene data show CDR1 as GTSNPN and CDR2 as SVGIG (reference sequence). The V end was cut by 0 bases, the J end by 2 bases, with 10 bases between. This CDR3 is CAWSVRAENTGELFF. The CDR3 DNA follows: TGTGCCTGGAGTGTACGAGCGGAAAACACCGGGGAGCTGTTTTTT.

The chain carries TRBV11-2 and TRBJ2-7, with D unclear. The V end was cut by 0 bases, the J end by 4 bases, with 7 bases between. Looked up from germline, CDR1 is SGHAT and CDR2 is FQNNGV. The CDR3 length is 13 residues. The CDR3 DNA sequence: TGTGCCAGCAGCTTAGATCTGAGGTACGAGCAGTACTTC. This translates into CASSLDLRYEQYF.

The chain links TRBV30 to TRBJ1-2, with 8 positions matching TRBD1. Germline CDR1 is GTSNPN and CDR2 is SVGIG (reference sequence). The CDR3 extends over 13 amino acids. The V gene end was trimmed by 1 base and the J gene end by 9 bases; junction bases not matched to a gene: 7. In nucleotides, the CDR3 is TGTGCCTGGAGTGGCACAGGGGGACGGCGCTACACCTTC. Translation gives CAWSGTGGRRYTF. The full variable domain, its missing parts supplied by reference TRBV30 and TRBJ1-2, is SQTIHQWPATLVQPVGSPLSLECTVEGTSNPNLYWYRQAAGRGLQLLFYSVGIGQISSEVPQNLSASRPQDRQFILSSKKLLLSDSGFYLCAWSGTGGRRYTFGSGTRLTVV.

This clone occurred a few times. The genes are TRBV15 and TRBJ1-1; 10 bases map to TRBD1. After removal of 1 base from V and 10 bases from J, the junction contained 6 bases not matched to a gene. The CDR3 covers 14 residues. Germline V CDR1 and CDR2: LNHNV, YYDKDF (reference sequence). The CDR3 sequence is CATSRAEGQGPAFF. The DNA of the CDR3 is TGTGCCACCAGCAGAGCTGAGGGACAGGGGCCAGCTTTCTTT.

The CDR3 here is CASSRRTGESGNTIYF. CDR3 sequence (DNA): TGTGCCAGCAGCCGGAGGACAGGGGAATCTGGAAACACCATATATTTT. The V call is TRBV5-5, the J call TRBJ1-3; 9 bases match TRBD1. The CDR3 extends over 16 amino acids. From germline, CDR1 is SGHKS and CDR2 YYEKEE (reference sequence). Trimming took 4 bases from V and 1 from J; bases not matched to a gene: 6.

The rearrangement links TRBV3-1 (or the pseudogene TRBV3-2) to TRBJ2-2; 8 bases fit TRBD1. This CDR3 has 14 amino acids. Germline V gives CDR1 LGHDT, CDR2 YNNKEL (reference sequence). V shed 4 bases and J 8 bases; nucleotides not matched to a gene: 6. DNA for the CDR3: TGTGCCAGCAGCCCGGGACAGGCCAGGGGGGAGCTGTTTTTT. Translated: CASSPGQARGELFF.

This rearrangement joins TRBV5-8 to TRBJ1-5; possibly TRBD1 for D (6 bases). Germline-derived CDR1 and CDR2 are SGHTS and YDEGEE. The CDR3 length is 14 residues. Trimming removed 3 bases at V and 5 bases at J, with 12 bases between. The CDR3 region has the DNA TGTGCCAGCAGCTCCCGGGACATCGATCAGCCCCAGCATTTT. Translation gives CASSSRDIDQPQHF.

This clone was detected only a few times. This chain links TRBV7-2 with TRBJ2-3; 10 bases are a match to TRBD2. CDR1 and CDR2 (germline): SGHTA, FQGNSA. The CDR3 runs to 16 residues. V shed 0 bases, J shed 4 bases, and the junction held 4 bases outside the gene matches. CDR3 protein: CASSLALAGASDTQYF. The CDR3 coding sequence is TGTGCCAGCAGCTTAGCGCTAGCGGGAGCGTCAGATACGCAGTATTTT.

The chain combines TRBV2 with TRBJ2-7, with 7 bases fitting TRBD2. Germline V gene lookup returns CDR1 SNHLY and CDR2 FYNNEI. With V trimmed by 3 bases and J by 4 bases, 3 bases remained unmatched. The CDR3 extends over 13 amino acids. This chain's CDR3 is CASSDGGIYEQYF. In DNA, the CDR3 is TGTGCCAGCAGTGACGGGGGGATTTACGAGCAGTACTTC.

J is TRBJ2-5 and V is TRBV15; D unresolved. The CDR3 is made up of 13 amino acids. CDR1 and CDR2 from the germline V gene are LNHNV and YYDKDF (reference sequence). The V and J ends lost 0 bases and 5 bases respectively, with 7 bases between them. CDR3 nucleotides: TGTGCCACCAGCAGAGACAGAAAGGAGACCCAGTACTTC. This gives the protein CATSRDRKETQYF.

This chain links TRBV28 with TRBJ2-7, with 10 bases identical to TRBD2. CDR3 length: 13 residues. Germline lookup yields CDR1 MDHEN and CDR2 SYDVKM. V was pared by 6 bases and J by 8 bases, with 7 bases of the junction left unmatched. CDR3 protein: CASRGLAGDKQYF. The CDR3 coding sequence is TGTGCCAGCAGGGGGCTAGCGGGAGACAAGCAGTACTTC.